These 20 T cell receptor beta chains were sequenced from one sample in a study of tissue T cells after allogeneic stem cell transplantation. Profiling relied on immunoSEQ multiplex PCR, and the TCRdb table lists in-frame clones only, not all of them. The table has around 40,000 clones, more than 90% seen once; the top ten hold about 4%. The sample in question was blood, obtained before transplantation. The receptors stem from a woman between 35 and 70 years old who later had graft-versus-host disease after an allogeneic stem cell transplant.

The J gene is TRBJ1-3, the V gene TRBV19; D not certain. The CDR3 length is 14 residues. Germline V lookup: CDR1 LNHDA, CDR2 SQIVND (reference sequence). Trimming cost V 11 bases and J 0 bases, with 14 bases left between them. The DNA for the CDR3 is TGTGCCTCAGAGGACTCAAGCTCTGGAAACACCATATATTTT. It yields the protein CASEDSSSGNTIYF. The whole variable domain, filled in from reference TRBV19 and TRBJ1-3, reads DGGITQSPKYLFRKEGQNVTLSCEQNLNHDAMYWYRQDPGQGLRLIYYSQIVNDFQKGDIAEGYSVSREKKESFPLTVTSAQKNPTAFYLCASEDSSSGNTIYFGEGSWLTVV.

The genes are TRBV5-1 and TRBJ1-1; D may be TRBD1 (6 bases). The germline CDR1 and CDR2 sequences are SGHRS and YFSETQ. V lost 0 bases and J lost 6, with 12 bases in between. This CDR3 is 14 amino acids long. CDR3 region: CASSLAGRGSEAFF. The CDR3 DNA is TGCGCCAGCAGCTTGGCCGGGAGGGGGTCTGAAGCTTTCTTT.

The rearrangement uses TRBV2 and TRBJ2-2; D remains ambiguous. The CDR3 runs 13 residues. V shed 6 bases and J shed 5 bases, with 10 bases lying between them. CDR1 is SNHLY, CDR2 FYNNEI, per germline. Here the CDR3 reads CASSLYGTGELFF. The CDR3 DNA follows: TGTGCCAGCAGCCTCTATGGGACCGGGGAGCTGTTTTTT.

CDR3 amino acids: CASSLIGRASGSSETQYF. The CDR3 coding sequence is TGTGCCAGCAGCTTAATCGGGAGAGCTAGCGGGAGTAGTGAAACGCAGTATTTT. This chain joins TRBV11-2 and TRBJ2-3, with 10 bases aligning to TRBD2. The ends lost 2 bases at V and 9 bases at J; junction bases unmatched: 17. Germline V gene sequence: CDR1 SGHAT, CDR2 FQNNGV. The CDR3 contains 18 residues. The variable domain in full, with the rest retrieved from reference TRBV11-2 and TRBJ2-3, is EAGVAQSPRYKIIEKRQSVAFWCNPISGHATLYWYQQILGQGPKLLIQFQNNGVVDDSQLPKDRFSAERLKGVDSTLKIQPAKLEDSAVYLCASSLIGRASGSSETQYFGPGTRLTVL.

The rearrangement joins TRBV7-8 to TRBJ2-1, with D maybe TRBD2 (6 bases). Between the trimmed V and J ends, which lost 1 base and 8 bases, there was a span of 12 bases. The germline gives CDR1 SGHVS, CDR2 FQNEAQ. This CDR3 is 14 amino acids long. CDR3 sequence reads: CASSLGPREHEQFF. The CDR3 region has the DNA TGTGCCAGCAGCTTAGGACCGCGGGAACATGAGCAGTTCTTC.

V is TRBV5-4 and J is TRBJ2-1, with 7 nucleotides matching TRBD2. Looked up from germline, CDR1 is SGHNT and CDR2 is YYREEE (reference sequence). The V segment lost 3 bases and the J segment 9 bases; nucleotides outside the gene matches: 3. The CDR3 length is 12 residues. The CDR3: CASSSPGGEQFF. The CDR3 nucleotides are TGTGCCAGCAGCTCGCCGGGGGGTGAGCAGTTCTTC.

The chain has TRBV4-3 and TRBJ2-7; D is undetermined. Trimming removed 0 bases from V and 0 bases from J, with 12 bases in between. The CDR3 totals 16 residues. CDR1 LGHNA and CDR2 YSLEER come from the germline V gene. The CDR3 spells CASSQDFGRSSYEQYF. CDR3 in DNA: TGCGCCAGCAGCCAAGATTTCGGGCGGAGCTCCTACGAGCAGTACTTC.

The chain recombines TRBV10-2 with TRBJ2-1, with D tentatively TRBD1 (5 bases). The CDR3 has 14 amino acids. CDR1 is WSHSY, CDR2 SAAADI, per germline. Deletions cut 8 bases from V and 2 bases from J, with 13 bases between. CDR3 sequence (DNA): TGCGCCAGCTGTCCCGACAGAACCTACAATGAGCAGTTCTTC. Amino acids: CASCPDRTYNEQFF.

V is TRBV25-1 and J is TRBJ1-5, with 8 bases matching TRBD1. Trimming at V came to 2 bases and at J to 1 base, leaving 1 base not matched to a gene. Germline CDR1 is MGHDK and CDR2 is SYGVNS. The CDR3 is 15 residues long. For the CDR3, the DNA is TGTGCCAGCAGTGAACGACAGGGGAGCAATCAGCCCCAGCATTTT. It specifies CASSERQGSNQPQHF. The full variable domain, its missing parts supplied by reference TRBV25-1 and TRBJ1-5, is EADIYQTPRYLVIGTGKKITLECSQTMGHDKMYWYQQDPGMELHLIHYSYGVNSTEKGDLSSESTVSRIRTEHFPLTLESARPSHTSQYLCASSERQGSNQPQHFGDGTRLSIL.

The V and J genes are TRBV18 and TRBJ2-1; 9 bases line up with TRBD2. CDR1 and CDR2 from the germline V gene are KGHSH and LQKENI. The CDR3 loop spans 15 amino acids. Trimming removed 4 bases from V and 8 bases from J; junction bases left unmatched: 9. The CDR3 nucleotides are TGTGCCAGCTCACATAGCGGGAGAGGGACCTATGAGCAGTTCTTC. Protein product: CASSHSGRGTYEQFF.

This clone has just one count. The gene calls are TRBV6-5 and TRBJ1-1; D possibly corresponds to TRBD1 (5 bases). Germline V CDR1 and CDR2: MNHEY, SVGAGI. There are 14 residues in the CDR3. V lost 7 bases to trimming and J lost 1 base, with 13 bases between them. The CDR3 loop is CASTIRGPNTEAFF. The CDR3 DNA sequence: TGTGCCAGCACCATTAGGGGCCCGAACACTGAAGCTTTCTTT.

This chain connects TRBV5-6 to TRBJ1-2, with 7 bases lining up with TRBD1. V shed 4 bases and J 5 bases; nucleotides not matched to a gene: 5. This CDR3 has 13 amino acids. The germline CDR1 and CDR2 sequences are SGHDT and YYEEEE. CDR3 sequence (DNA): TGTGCCAGCAGCATTGGGACAGCTTATGGCTACACCTTC. It is translated as CASSIGTAYGYTF. The full variable domain, with the rest looked up from reference TRBV5-6 and TRBJ1-2, is DAGVTQSPTHLIKTRGQQVTLRCSPKSGHDTVSWYQQALGQGPQFIFQYYEEEERQRGNFPDRFSGHQFPNYSSELNVNALLLGDSALYLCASSIGTAYGYTFGSGTRLTVV.

The V call is TRBV6-5, the J call TRBJ1-3; D gene uncertain. This CDR3 has 15 residues. Germline V gene lookup returns CDR1 MNHEY and CDR2 SVGAGI. Between the trimmed V and J ends, which lost 7 bases and 0 bases, there was a span of 13 bases. The chain's CDR3 is CASTAAGSSGNTIYF. The CDR3 nucleotides are TGTGCCAGCACCGCCGCCGGGAGCTCTGGAAACACCATATATTTT.

There are a few counts of this clone. The V and J genes are TRBV19 and TRBJ2-1, with D unresolved. V was shortened by 4 bases and J by 3 bases, with 1 base between the two germline ends. The CDR3 extends over 11 amino acids. Germline CDR1 is LNHDA and CDR2 is SQIVND (reference sequence). Here the CDR3 reads CASSNYNEQFF. DNA for the CDR3: TGTGCCAGTAGTAACTACAATGAGCAGTTCTTC.

The CDR3 nucleotides read TGTGCCAGCAGGAGGGGGGACAGGGGAGTCCCTGTCTATGGCTACACCTTC. It yields the protein CASRRGDRGVPVYGYTF. The V gene is TRBV6-4, the J gene TRBJ1-2; 10 nucleotides align to TRBD1. The CDR3 sequence is 17 residues long. With 6 bases clipped from V and 4 bases from J, the junction kept 14 bases outside the gene matches. Germline loops: CDR1 MRHNA, CDR2 SNTAGT.

This chain links TRBV2 with TRBJ1-1; 7 nucleotides match TRBD1. After removal of 4 bases from V and 5 bases from J, the junction contained 7 bases not matched to a gene. This CDR3 spans 14 amino acids. Germline CDR1 and CDR2: SNHLY and FYNNEI. This CDR3 reads CASSGRQGRTEAFF. Here the CDR3 DNA reads TGTGCCAGCAGTGGGAGACAGGGACGGACTGAAGCTTTCTTT.

V usage is TRBV11-2 and J usage is TRBJ1-1; D is unclear. The V end lost 5 bases, the J end lost 5 bases, and 15 bases lay between the germline ends. CDR1 SGHAT and CDR2 FQNNGV come from the germline V gene. This CDR3 spans 14 amino acids. The CDR3 here is CASSPRLAVTEAFF. The CDR3 bases are TGTGCCAGCAGCCCCCGGCTAGCGGTAACTGAAGCTTTCTTT.

The rearrangement links TRBV7-2 to TRBJ1-3; 7 nucleotides match TRBD1. Germline CDR1 and CDR2: SGHTA and FQGNSA. Losses at the gene ends were 5 bases for V and 3 bases for J; bases not matched to a gene: 10. The CDR3 length is 16 residues. The chain's CDR3 is CASSARQGQYGNTIYF. CDR3 coding DNA: TGTGCCAGCAGCGCAAGACAGGGTCAATATGGAAACACCATATATTTT.

The rearrangement joins TRBV7-8 to TRBJ1-6; TRBD1 aligns across 9 bases. The V gene's germline CDR1 is SGHVS and CDR2 FQNEAQ. V lost 1 base, J lost 8 bases, and 6 bases stayed unmatched. This CDR3 region has 16 residues. The CDR3: CASSLVGQGIDSPLHF. The CDR3 DNA follows: TGTGCCAGCAGCTTAGTCGGACAGGGGATTGATTCACCCCTCCACTTT.

The CDR3 loop is CASSRGLNTEAFF. The CDR3 coding sequence is TGTGCCAGCTCACGCGGACTGAACACTGAAGCTTTCTTT. The V call is TRBV18, the J call TRBJ1-1, with D hard to call. Trimming took 4 bases from V and 0 from J, leaving 6 bases between them. The CDR3 totals 13 residues. The germline gives CDR1 KGHSH, CDR2 LQKENI.